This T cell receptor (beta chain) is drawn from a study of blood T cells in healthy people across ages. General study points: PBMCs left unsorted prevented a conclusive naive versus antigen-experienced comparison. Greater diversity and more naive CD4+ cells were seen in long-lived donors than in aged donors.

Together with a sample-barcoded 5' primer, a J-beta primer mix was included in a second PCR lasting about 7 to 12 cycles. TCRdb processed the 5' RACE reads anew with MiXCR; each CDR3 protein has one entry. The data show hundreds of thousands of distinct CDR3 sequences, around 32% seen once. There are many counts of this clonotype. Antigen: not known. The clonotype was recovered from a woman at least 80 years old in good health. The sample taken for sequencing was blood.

The CDR3 spells CASSPLIGGGYTF. In DNA form, the CDR3 reads TGTGCCAGCAGCCCGCTAATTGGGGGTGGCTACACCTTC. V is TRBV7-2 and J is TRBJ1-2; weak D call: TRBD1 (5 bases). V shed 5 bases and J shed 7 bases, with 14 bases lying between them. Germline CDR1 SGHTA, CDR2 FQGNSA. The CDR3 is 13 amino acids.